This T cell receptor beta chain was recorded in a study of T cell repertoires in ileal Crohn's disease (dated by TCRdb to between 2019 and 2020). A note on the overall study: At the time of surgery, 35% of patients were active smokers, and the median duration of disease was 6.5 to 8.5 years. Endoscopic postoperative recurrence was defined by a Rutgeerts score above i0. TCR repertoire analysis was performed in a few dozen Crohn's disease patients drawn from a prospective multicentre cohort. Postoperative therapy was given to about half of the patients, with thiopurines administered to under 12 patients and anti-TNF agents administered to about 20 patients. Biopsies taken from the inflamed portion of the ileum in the surgical resection specimen were designated as M0 samples. Five hundred nanograms of biopsy DNA per sample were submitted for commercial TCRB immunosequencing. The study was conducted in parallel with a multicentre cohort built to find predictors of early endoscopic recurrence after ileocolonic resection. A total of roughly 170 mucosal samples from some 60 patients were sequenced, with samples obtained at several locations on the surgical specimen and at postoperative endoscopy. Every patient underwent surgery because of a complication, which was stricturing disease in roughly 60% of cases and penetrating disease in approximately 40%. Broad study findings and their caveats: A significantly higher proportion of clonal expansions was observed in active smokers at surgery than in non-smokers (25.9% vs 17.9%, p=0.02). Mucosal CD4 and CD8 T cells were sorted and sequenced only in a subgroup of patients, the size of which was not stated. More high-frequency clones were carried by sorted CD8 T cells than by CD4 T cells, suggesting that mucosal expansions were mainly CD8. Higher percentages of high-frequency clones at the time of surgery were linked to endoscopic recurrence, and every patient with clonality above 26.8% (18/57) had recurrence.

V gives up 1 base and J gives up 0 bases, and the segment between their germline ends measures 10 bases. The CDR3 has 15 amino acids, counting the end cysteine and phenylalanine. Left in the record is the CDR3 DNA by itself, 45 bases read in frame from the first base. Per the germline V gene, LGHNA is the CDR1 and YNFKEQ is the CDR2. Turning to this clone: Its antigen is still unknown. No qualities accompany the bases; no much larger clone lies one base away.

The library was built by means of the immunoSEQ multiplex PCR assay. Adaptive Biotechnology amplified CDR3 regions from genomic DNA with a two-step multiplex PCR that controlled for amplification bias. Primers covering every V and J gene segment were used in the first PCR, while barcodes and Illumina adapters were added in the second PCR. CDR3 libraries were sequenced on an Illumina instrument. In the source study's methods: The analysis drew on both the pipelines supplied by the vendor and custom analysis of the raw data in R/Bioconductor running R version 3.3.0. Clonality, which ranges from 0 to 1, was calculated as the inverse of the normalised Shannon entropy across all productive clones. The repertoire share taken up by the top 100 clones defined high-frequency clones, and only clones that passed a 95% confidence test were kept. The Simpson index measured repertoire diversity, and the Morisita-Horn index measured overlap between samples. The clones in this table, taken by TCRdb from immuneACCESS, are in-frame only. Not every clone is retained; where verified, under half of the shortfall comes from an unresolved V gene, and the cause of the rest is unknown. That table gives V, J and clone size, and the DNA gave D and trimming. Across this sample there are around 15,000 clones, with more than 75% seen only once. Roughly 4% of the sample is taken by the ten largest.

Sample time point, as interpreted from the label and publication: inflamed ileum from the surgical specimen. To be eligible, patients had to be adults with ileal or ileocolonic Crohn's disease and an indication for ileocolonic resection. Whole ileal mucosal biopsies were stored frozen at -80°C before DNA extraction. A TRizol-based method was used to extract genomic DNA from the frozen whole biopsies, and the DNA was quantified with a NanoDrop 2000 spectrophotometer. The sample was ileal tissue. The V and J genes are TRBV4-2 and TRBJ2-7, with TRBD2 perhaps the D gene, on 5 matching bases. The receptor comes from an adult with Crohn's disease. The nucleotide sequence is given as TGTGCCAGCAGCCAAGCCTCGGGGAGCTCCTACGAGCAGTACTTC. Its protein reads: CASSQASGSSYEQYF.